This T cell receptor (beta chain) was captured in a study of human versus mouse CDR3 diversity and MHC coevolution. On this clone: Antigen specificity is unknown.

Naive CD4 T cells, CD45RO-negative and CD62L-positive, were flow-sorted from PBMCs. Overall study findings and caveats: In humans, T-cell selection involved over 5 MHC II alleles. The lowest clonal inequality scores came from most of the three human donors.

Method: immunoSEQ multiplex PCR; TCRdb's copy keeps in-frame clones and lacks some. The table lists about 83,000 clones, approximately 90% of them singletons, with about 0.14% in the top ten. Sample: naive CD4+ T cells from blood. Subset indicated: CD45RO-negative CD62L-positive naive CD4 T cells. The receptor's source is a person aged 30 to 69 in good health.

CDR3 residues: CASLMGPGINEQYF. In nucleotides, the CDR3 is TGTGCCAGCCTCATGGGCCCAGGGATCAACGAGCAGTACTTC. J is TRBJ2-5 and V is TRBV18; D possibly corresponds to TRBD1 (5 bases). The J call could be wrong; TRBJ2-7 is a better fit for the DNA end. The CDR3 is 14 amino acids. CDR1 KGHSH and CDR2 LQKENI come from the germline V gene.